Listed below are T cell receptor beta chains from one sample, sequenced in a study of cytomegalovirus exposure and HLA in healthy donors. Only in-frame clones appear in the TCRdb table, and some are missing; sequencing was by immunoSEQ multiplex PCR. This table has about 200,000 clones, 75% to 85% appearing once. The sequencing input was PBMCs. The receptor set was obtained from a woman in her fifties or sixties in good health and CMV-seropositive. The CDR3 runs from the conserved cysteine through the conserved F or W. The D gene is left open where the match is weak. Size values are once, few and many counts, or a class for expanded clones, and some rows have none.

v_gene: TRBV27
d_gene: -
abundance: once
j_gene: TRBJ2-5
CDR3aa: CASSSALKETQYF
CDR3nt: TGTGCCAGCAGTTCCGCCCTAAAAGAGACCCAGTACTTC

v_gene: TRBV6-1
d_gene: -
abundance: -
j_gene: TRBJ2-5
CDR3aa: CASSEATQQGVETQYF
CDR3nt: TGTGCCAGCAGTGAAGCCACCCAGCAAGGGGTAGAGACCCAGTACTTC

v_gene: TRBV28
d_gene: -
abundance: -
j_gene: TRBJ2-1
CDR3aa: CASTLPGYTYNEQFF
CDR3nt: TGTGCCAGCACCCTCCCCGGGTATACCTACAATGAGCAGTTCTTC

v_gene: TRBV5-1
d_gene: TRBD1
abundance: -
j_gene: TRBJ1-1
CDR3aa: CASSLDRGGTEAFF
CDR3nt: TGCGCCAGCAGCTTGGACAGGGGGGGTACTGAAGCTTTCTTT

v_gene: TRBV5-3
d_gene: TRBD1
abundance: -
j_gene: TRBJ1-4
CDR3aa: CARSFGQGGRKLFF
CDR3nt: TGTGCCAGAAGCTTCGGACAGGGGGGGCGAAAACTGTTTTTT

v_gene: TRBV6-1
d_gene: -
abundance: -
j_gene: TRBJ2-5
CDR3aa: CASSWTQQETQYF
CDR3nt: TGTGCCAGCAGTTGGACACAACAAGAGACCCAGTACTTC

v_gene: TRBV6-5
d_gene: -
abundance: -
j_gene: TRBJ2-5
CDR3aa: CASGRMRETQYF
CDR3nt: TGTGCCAGCGGAAGGATGAGGGAGACCCAGTACTTC

v_gene: TRBV7-8
d_gene: -
abundance: once
j_gene: TRBJ2-1
CDR3aa: CASSLVGVWNEQFF
CDR3nt: TGTGCCAGCAGCTTAGTAGGAGTATGGAATGAGCAGTTCTTC

v_gene: TRBV5-1
d_gene: -
abundance: -
j_gene: TRBJ2-7
CDR3aa: CASSLESSWEQYF
CDR3nt: TGCGCCAGCAGCTTGGAGTCTAGCTGGGAGCAGTACTTC

v_gene: TRBV28
d_gene: -
abundance: once
j_gene: TRBJ1-5
CDR3aa: CASSSRGPGANQPQHF
CDR3nt: TGTGCCAGCAGTTCCAGGGGACCCGGGGCCAATCAGCCCCAGCATTTT